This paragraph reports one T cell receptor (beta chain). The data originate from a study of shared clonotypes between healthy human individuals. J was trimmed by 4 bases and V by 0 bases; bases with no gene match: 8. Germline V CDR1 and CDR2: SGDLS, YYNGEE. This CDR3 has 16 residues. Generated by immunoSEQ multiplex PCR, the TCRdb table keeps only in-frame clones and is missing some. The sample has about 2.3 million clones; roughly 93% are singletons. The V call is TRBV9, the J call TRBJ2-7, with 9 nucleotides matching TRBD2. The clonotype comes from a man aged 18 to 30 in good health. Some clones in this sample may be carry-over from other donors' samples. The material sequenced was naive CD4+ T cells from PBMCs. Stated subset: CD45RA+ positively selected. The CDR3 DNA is TGTGCCAGCAGCGTAGCGGCGGGAGGGCCTTTATACGAGCAGTACTTC. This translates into CASSVAAGGPLYEQYF.